This passage covers 7 T cell receptor beta chains from one sample sequenced in a study of response to subunit inactivated influenza vaccine. One entry per CDR3 protein, called by TCRdb with MiXCR from the RT-PCR reads. The sample consists of around 540,000 distinct CDR3 sequences, 10% to 15% of them appearing once. The sequencing here drew on PBMCs from blood, taken on the day of vaccination. These receptors all come from a man aged 45 to 65 who received an inactivated influenza vaccine.

CDR3 DNA: TGCGCCAGCAGCCAAGAGTCACAGAGCACAGATACGCAGTATTTT. Amino acid sequence: CASSQESQSTDTQYF. The V call is TRBV4-1, the J call TRBJ2-3; D is ambiguous. In germline, CDR1 is MGHRA, CDR2 YSYEKL. This CDR3 has 15 residues. V gave up 0 bases and J gave up 0 bases, with 7 bases separating them.

The table lists this clonotype with many counts. This chain connects TRBV28 to TRBJ2-1; possibly TRBD1 for D (6 bases). Germline-derived CDR1 and CDR2 are MDHEN and SYDVKM. Trimming pared 5 bases from V and 10 bases from J, leaving 18 bases between. CDR3 length equals 14 residues. DNA of the CDR3: TGTGCCAGCAGTCCCGACCTAACAGGGACCGAGCAGTTCTTC. Encoded protein: CASSPDLTGTEQFF. Full variable domain (rest looked up from reference TRBV28 and TRBJ2-1): DVKVTQSSRYLVKRTGEKVFLECVQDMDHENMFWYRQDPGLGLRLIYFSYDVKMKEKGDIPEGYSVSREKKERFSLILESASTNQTSMYLCASSPDLTGTEQFFGPGTRLTVL.

This clonotype was counted a few times. The chain carries TRBV7-9 and TRBJ2-1; D is unresolved. This CDR3 contains 13 residues. Germline CDR1 is SEHNR and CDR2 is FQNEAQ (reference sequence). Trimming removed 3 bases at V and 2 bases at J, with 5 bases between. CDR3: CASSFAAYNEQFF. The CDR3 nucleotides read TGTGCCAGCAGCTTCGCTGCCTACAATGAGCAGTTCTTC.

This clonotype was found many times. The chain carries TRBV6-2 or TRBV6-3 and TRBJ2-1; 8 bases agree with TRBD1. V trimming: 6 bases; J trimming: 8 bases; junction bases outside the gene matches: 6. This CDR3 comprises 13 residues. CDR1 is MNHEY, CDR2 SVGEGT, per germline. CDR3 amino acids: CASRQGAGDEQFF. The CDR3 coding sequence is TGTGCCAGCAGGCAGGGGGCTGGGGATGAGCAGTTCTTC.

This clonotype showed up just a few times. The chain employs TRBV4-1 and TRBJ2-4; 8 positions match TRBD2. Unmatched junction bases numbered 3, after V lost 2 bases and J lost 0 bases. CDR1 is MGHRA, CDR2 YSYEKL, per germline. This CDR3 has 16 amino acids. This CDR3 reads CASSQTRGGAKNIQYF. The CDR3 coding sequence is TGCGCCAGCAGCCAAACCCGGGGGGGAGCCAAAAACATTCAGTACTTC.

This clonotype was picked up a small number of times. V and J are TRBV20-1 and TRBJ1-4, with 7 bases matching TRBD1. The V and J ends lost 3 bases and 0 bases, in that order; junction bases with no gene match: 4. This CDR3 spans 15 amino acids. Germline values: CDR1 DFQATT, CDR2 SNEGSKA (reference sequence). The CDR3 sequence is CSARSGGPTNEKLFF. In DNA form, the CDR3 reads TGCAGTGCTAGGTCAGGGGGTCCAACTAATGAAAAACTGTTTTTT.

This clonotype was seen only a few times. The chain employs TRBV20-1 and TRBJ2-3; D unresolved. Germline V gene lookup returns CDR1 DFQATT and CDR2 SNEGSKA (reference sequence). Trimming shortened V by 2 bases and J by 1 base, and 7 bases separated the two germline ends. CDR3 size: 13 residues. The CDR3, as DNA: TGCAGTGCTAGAAGCCCTGGCACAGATACGCAGTATTTT. As protein: CSARSPGTDTQYF.